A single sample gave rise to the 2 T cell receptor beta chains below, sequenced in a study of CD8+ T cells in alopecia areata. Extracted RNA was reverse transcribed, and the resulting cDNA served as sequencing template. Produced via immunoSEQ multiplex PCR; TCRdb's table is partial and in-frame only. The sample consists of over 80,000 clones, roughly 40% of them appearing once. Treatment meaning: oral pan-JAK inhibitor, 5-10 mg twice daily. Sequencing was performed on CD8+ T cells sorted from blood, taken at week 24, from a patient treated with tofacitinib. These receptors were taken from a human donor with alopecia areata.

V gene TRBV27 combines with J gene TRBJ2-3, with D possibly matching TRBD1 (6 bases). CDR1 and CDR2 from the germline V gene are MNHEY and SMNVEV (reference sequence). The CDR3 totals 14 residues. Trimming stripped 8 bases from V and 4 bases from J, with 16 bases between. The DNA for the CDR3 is TGTGCCAGCCGGTGGGGGCATCGACCAGATACGCAGTATTTT. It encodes CASRWGHRPDTQYF.

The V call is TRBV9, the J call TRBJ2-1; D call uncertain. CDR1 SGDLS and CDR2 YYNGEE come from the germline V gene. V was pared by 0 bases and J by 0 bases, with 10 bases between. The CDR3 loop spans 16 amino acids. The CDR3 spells CASSVEGWSSYNEQFF. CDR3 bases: TGTGCCAGCAGCGTAGAGGGCTGGAGCTCCTACAATGAGCAGTTCTTC.